This T cell receptor beta chain is from a study of vaccination and CD4 T cells after COVID-19. With the Oncomine TCR Beta short-read assay, DNA from cultured CD4+ T cells was sequenced. Via MiXCR, TCRdb re-called the PCR reads, giving one row per CDR3 protein. The sample lists over 9,000 distinct CDR3 sequences, under 30% seen once, with 12% in the top ten. Described treatment: roughly ten-day PBMC culture with coronavirus spike peptide pools or control peptides (ViraFEST assay). V lost 0 bases to trimming and J lost 4 bases, with 13 bases between them. Germline V gene data show CDR1 as SGHTA and CDR2 as FQGNSA. This CDR3 is 15 amino acids long. This clonotype has just one count. As yet, its antigen is unknown.

The chain recombines TRBV7-2 with TRBJ2-7; D is undetermined. The sequence derives from a human donor who had recovered from COVID-19. The sample in question was CD4+ T cells from blood, cultured in vitro, obtained after SARS-CoV-2 vaccination. CDR3 nucleotides: TGTGCCAGCAGCTTAGCTTACGTATCCACGTACGAGCAGTACTTC. Amino acid sequence: CASSLAYVSTYEQYF.